This T cell receptor beta chain was captured by sequencing in a study of blood T cells in healthy people across ages. Findings and limits, study-wide: Age brought a roughly linear fall in TCR beta diversity measured per million T cells.

The second PCR ran 7 to 11 cycles with a sample-barcoded 5' primer and J-beta primers. TCRdb re-analysed the 5' RACE reads in MiXCR, keeping a single row per CDR3 protein. Here the sample spans 550,000 to 700,000 distinct CDR3 sequences, approximately 27% being singletons. The CDR3 is made up of 14 amino acids. J was trimmed by 7 bases and V by 10 bases; bases with no gene match: 14. Germline V gene sequence: CDR1 SGDLS, CDR2 YYNGEE. This clonotype came up a few times. Its antigen is as yet unknown. This sequence joins TRBV9 and TRBJ2-5; 9 bases are shared with TRBD1. The sample taken for sequencing was blood. The clonotype comes from a woman in her 70s in good health. CDR3 sequence: CASGLADRGGTQYF. CDR3 nucleotide sequence: TGTGCCTCCGGGCTGGCGGACAGGGGTGGGACCCAGTACTTC.